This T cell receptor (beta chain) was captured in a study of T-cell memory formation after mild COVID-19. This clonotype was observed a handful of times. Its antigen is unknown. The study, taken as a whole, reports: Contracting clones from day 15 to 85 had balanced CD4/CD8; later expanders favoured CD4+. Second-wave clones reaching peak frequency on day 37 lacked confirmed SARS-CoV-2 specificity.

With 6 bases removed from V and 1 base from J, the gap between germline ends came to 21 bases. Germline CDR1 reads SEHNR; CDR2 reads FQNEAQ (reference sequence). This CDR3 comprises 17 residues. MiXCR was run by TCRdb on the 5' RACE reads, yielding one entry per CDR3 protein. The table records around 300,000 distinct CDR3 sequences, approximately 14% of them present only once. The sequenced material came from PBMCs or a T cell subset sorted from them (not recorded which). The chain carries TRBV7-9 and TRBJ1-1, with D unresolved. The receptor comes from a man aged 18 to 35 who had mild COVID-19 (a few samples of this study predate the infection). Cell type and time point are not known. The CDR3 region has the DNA TGTGCCAGCAGTTTGCCCTCCTCACATCCGGCGAACACTGAAGCTTTCTTT. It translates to CASSLPSSHPANTEAFF.